Below are 8 T cell receptor beta chains sequenced from a single sample in a study of T cell responses to AZD1222 COVID-19 vaccine. Assay: immunoSEQ multiplex PCR; the TCRdb copy retains only in-frame clones and omits some. The sample comprises 40,000 to 45,000 clones, 80% of which are singletons, and approximately 21% rests with the top ten. This specimen consisted of peripheral blood, obtained 28 days after the second dose of the MenACWY control vaccine. These receptors all stem from an adult who received the MenACWY meningococcal vaccine as a control.

The gene calls are TRBV30 and TRBJ1-2; possibly TRBD1 for D (6 bases). This CDR3 is built from 12 residues. From germline, CDR1 is GTSNPN and CDR2 SVGIG (reference sequence). Trimming took 5 bases from V and 4 from J, leaving 11 bases between them. The DNA of the CDR3 is TGTGCCTGGGAGGGGGGGAGCTATGGCTACACCTTC. Its translation is CAWEGGSYGYTF.

This sequence joins TRBV5-1 and TRBJ2-3; D is unclear. The V gene's germline CDR1 is SGHRS and CDR2 YFSETQ. The V gene lost 1 base and the J gene lost 1 base, with 7 bases spanning the gap. The CDR3 length is 14 residues. The CDR3 region is CASSLNGGTDTQYF. The CDR3 DNA follows: TGCGCCAGCAGCTTGAATGGGGGCACAGATACGCAGTATTTT.

The gene calls are TRBV30 and TRBJ1-5; D ambiguous. The germline V gene has CDR1 GTSNPN and CDR2 SVGIG (reference sequence). Trimming removed 2 bases from V and 3 bases from J, with 14 bases in between. The CDR3 contains 15 residues. For the CDR3, the DNA is TGTGCCTGGAGTAGGAAGGGTTTATACAATCAGCCCCAGCATTTT. It codes for CAWSRKGLYNQPQHF. The variable domain in full, with the rest retrieved from reference TRBV30 and TRBJ1-5, is SQTIHQWPATLVQPVGSPLSLECTVEGTSNPNLYWYRQAAGRGLQLLFYSVGIGQISSEVPQNLSASRPQDRQFILSSKKLLLSDSGFYLCAWSRKGLYNQPQHFGDGTRLSIL.

The V and J genes are TRBV7-6 and TRBJ1-1; D unclear. Germline V gene data show CDR1 as SGHVS and CDR2 as FNYEAQ. The germline V and J ends were trimmed by 4 bases and 3 bases, with 9 bases remaining between them. The CDR3 runs to 13 residues. For the CDR3, the DNA is TGTGCCAGCAGCTCGGACCTTTACACTGAAGCTTTCTTT. Residues: CASSSDLYTEAFF. The full variable domain, in which reference TRBV7-6 and TRBJ1-1 provide the parts outside the CDR3, is GAGVSQSPRYKVTKRGQDVALRCDPISGHVSLYWYRQALGQGPEFLTYFNYEAQQDKSGLPNDRFSAERPEGSISTLTIQRTEQRDSAMYRCASSSDLYTEAFFGQGTRLTVV.

Of note for this clone: Other DNA variants within this sample encode the same CDR3. J is TRBJ1-2 and V is TRBV6-1; no reliable D call. Germline V gives CDR1 MNHNS, CDR2 SASEGT. The length of the CDR3 is 14 residues. The V and J ends lost 2 bases and 5 bases respectively, with 12 bases between them. The CDR3 nucleotides are TGTGCCAGCAGTGAAAGTAGAGAAAATTATGGCTACACCTTC. This codes for CASSESRENYGYTF.

J is TRBJ2-6 and V is TRBV27; 8 bases fit TRBD1. Germline V gives CDR1 MNHEY, CDR2 SMNVEV (reference sequence). CDR3 length: 19 amino acids. Trimming took 4 bases from V and 5 from J; bases not matched to a gene: 16. The DNA for the CDR3 is TGTGCCAGCAGTTCTACCGGGACAGGAAATTCCCTCTGGGCCAACGTCCTGACTTTC. Its protein is CASSSTGTGNSLWANVLTF.

This chain links TRBV6-5 with TRBJ1-6, with unresolved D. Germline loops: CDR1 MNHEY, CDR2 SVGAGI. V lost 6 bases and J 3 bases, leaving 9 bases between the germline ends. The CDR3 has 14 residues. CDR3 residues: CASSSGSYNSPLHF. For the CDR3, the DNA is TGTGCCAGCAGCTCGGGGAGCTATAATTCACCCCTCCACTTT.

The chain employs TRBV5-6 and TRBJ1-1; TRBD1 might be the D (5 bases). Deletions cut 0 bases from V and 7 bases from J, with 10 bases between. The germline V gene has CDR1 SGHDT and CDR2 YYEEEE. The CDR3 covers 13 residues. The CDR3 protein is CASSLAWGDEAFF. The CDR3 region has the DNA TGTGCCAGCAGCTTGGCCTGGGGCGATGAAGCTTTCTTT.